The subject of this entry is one T cell receptor (beta chain). The sample is drawn from a study of blood T cell repertoires in COVID-19. About the research overall: PBMCs, B-cell-depleted T cells, or T cells provided the cDNA or gDNA that made up the material.

The method was immunoSEQ multiplex PCR; TCRdb's version includes in-frame clones alone and lacks a portion of them. This sample has 100,000 to 150,000 clones, with roughly nine tenths found just once. Per germline, CDR1 KGHDR and CDR2 SFDVKD. CDR3 length: 11 amino acids. The V end was cut by 9 bases, the J end by 8 bases, with 12 bases between. The sequencing input was peripheral blood. The clonotype originates from a woman in her 70s with COVID-19, enrolled during active disease. The chain has TRBV24-1 and TRBJ1-2; D uncertain. CDR3 nucleotide sequence: TGTGCCACCGGCGGGGTAGGAGGCTACACCTTC. Translated: CATGGVGGYTF.